These 19 T cell receptor beta chains were sequenced from one sample in a study of blood T cell repertoires in COVID-19. Using immunoSEQ multiplex PCR, the repertoire was profiled, and TCRdb retains in-frame clones only, with some absent. Of 100,000 to 150,000 clones listed, around nine tenths were seen once; the top ten hold around 10%. Sequencing used peripheral blood. The receptor source for this set is a woman between 65 and 79 years old with COVID-19, enrolled during active disease.

This CDR3 reads CASSFGGSGTEAFF. CDR3 coding DNA: TGTGCCAGCAGCTTTGGGGGCTCGGGCACTGAAGCTTTCTTT. The chain has TRBV7-3 and TRBJ1-1; maybe TRBD1 (6 bases). Trimming pared 3 bases from V and 4 bases from J, leaving 12 bases between. The CDR3 totals 14 residues. Germline CDR1 reads SGHTA; CDR2 reads FQGTGA.

This clone was observed once. V gene TRBV9 combines with J gene TRBJ2-7; 7 nucleotides match TRBD2. V trimming: 0 bases; J trimming: 6 bases; junction bases outside the gene matches: 6. Germline V gene data show CDR1 as SGDLS and CDR2 as YYNGEE. The CDR3 consists of 14 residues. CDR3 sequence reads: CASSVGTRPTEQYF. Written as DNA, the CDR3 is TGTGCCAGCAGCGTAGGGACTAGGCCCACCGAGCAGTACTTC.

The chain recombines TRBV6-6 with TRBJ2-4, with a weak D call TRBD2 (5 bases). CDR1 MNHNY and CDR2 SVGAGI come from the germline V gene (reference sequence). This CDR3 contains 13 residues. With 7 bases removed from V and 3 bases from J, the gap between germline ends came to 10 bases. As DNA, the CDR3 is TGTGCCAGCATTGAGGGTGGCAAAAACATTCAGTACTTC. This codes for CASIEGGKNIQYF.

The rearrangement joins TRBV28 to TRBJ2-1, with a weak D call TRBD2 (5 bases). Trimming pared 3 bases from V and 6 bases from J, leaving 15 bases between. CDR3 length: 15 amino acids. Germline V gene sequence: CDR1 MDHEN, CDR2 SYDVKM. CDR3 DNA: TGTGCCAGCAGTTTCGTTAGGCAAGGAGGCAATGAGCAGTTCTTC. This gives the protein CASSFVRQGGNEQFF.

This clone was seen just once. The chain links TRBV7-2 to TRBJ2-2; perhaps TRBD1 as D (5 bases). The germline V gene encodes CDR1 SGHTA and CDR2 FQGNSA. This CDR3 contains 16 residues. With 1 base removed from V and 2 bases from J, the gap between germline ends came to 11 bases. CDR3 residues: CASSLDGRVNTGELFF. The CDR3 DNA sequence: TGTGCCAGCAGCTTAGATGGCAGGGTAAACACCGGGGAGCTGTTTTTT.

The chain links TRBV11-2 to TRBJ2-1; possible D gene TRBD1, 5 bases. This CDR3 is 13 amino acids long. CDR1 and CDR2 (germline): SGHAT, FQNNGV. Between the trimmed V and J ends, which lost 5 bases and 4 bases, there was a span of 9 bases. The CDR3 nucleotides are TGTGCCAGCAGCCTGACAGTATACAATGAGCAGTTCTTC. Protein product: CASSLTVYNEQFF.

The V call is TRBV12-2, the J call TRBJ1-5; TRBD1, the D gene given by the table, was not confirmed from the DNA. TRBV12-2 represents a pseudogene. There are 16 residues in the CDR3. The CDR3 loop reads CASRCPLDGHNQPQHF. For the CDR3, the DNA is TGTGCAAGTCGCTGCCCACTCGACGGACACAATCAGCCCCAGCATTTT.

This clone appeared a single time. V is TRBV9 and J is TRBJ2-3; the match to TRBD2 covers 12 bases. CDR3 length: 16 residues. Trimming at V came to 3 bases and at J to 2 bases, leaving 4 bases not matched to a gene. Germline V gene sequence: CDR1 SGDLS, CDR2 YYNGEE. The DNA of the CDR3 is TGTGCCAGCAGCGCACGGACTAGCGGGGACACAGATACGCAGTATTTT. This encodes CASSARTSGDTDTQYF.

The chain couples TRBV5-1 to TRBJ1-3; 7 bases line up with TRBD1. In germline, CDR1 is SGHRS, CDR2 YFSETQ. The CDR3 consists of 16 residues. V was pared by 1 base and J by 4 bases, with 8 bases of the junction left unmatched. The DNA of the CDR3 is TGCGCCAGCAGCTTGTCCGGGACAGAGTTCGGAAACACCATATATTTT. As protein: CASSLSGTEFGNTIYF.

The rearrangement links TRBV6-2 or TRBV6-3 to TRBJ2-7, with 9 bases identical to TRBD1. After removal of 1 base from V and 6 bases from J, the junction contained 4 bases not matched to a gene. Germline V gene sequence: CDR1 MNHEY, CDR2 SVGEGT. This CDR3 has 14 residues. CDR3 nucleotide sequence: TGTGCCAGCAGTTACTTCGGGACAGGGCGCGAGCAGTACTTC. It yields the protein CASSYFGTGREQYF.

This chain connects TRBV28 to TRBJ2-7; the match to TRBD1 covers 11 bases. Germline CDR1 and CDR2: MDHEN and SYDVKM. V was clipped by 5 bases and J by 5 bases; unmatched bases: 8. The CDR3 totals 15 residues. As DNA, the CDR3 is TGTGCCAGCAGTACCTCGGGACAGGGGGTCCACGAGCAGTACTTC. This gives the protein CASSTSGQGVHEQYF.

J is TRBJ1-2 and V is TRBV7-3, with a tentative D call TRBD1 (5 bases). Germline V gene lookup returns CDR1 SGHTA and CDR2 FQGTGA. V dropped 5 bases and J dropped 3 bases, with 13 bases sitting between them. The CDR3 loop spans 14 amino acids. As DNA, the CDR3 is TGTGCCAGCAGCGCCGGCCCGGGGGACTATGGCTACACCTTC. Its protein product is CASSAGPGDYGYTF.

The CDR3 reads CASSEISRDTQYF. The CDR3 coding sequence is TGTGCCAGCAGTGAAATCTCGAGAGATACGCAGTATTTT. V usage is TRBV2 and J usage is TRBJ2-3; no firm D call. Between the trimmed V and J ends, which lost 2 bases and 5 bases, there was a span of 8 bases. Germline V CDR1 and CDR2: SNHLY, FYNNEI. The CDR3 spans 13 residues.

This clone was seen just once. V usage is TRBV7-2 and J usage is TRBJ2-7, with D tentatively TRBD2 (6 bases). CDR3 length: 14 residues. Looked up from germline, CDR1 is SGHTA and CDR2 is FQGNSA. The V and J ends lost 5 bases and 2 bases respectively, with 13 bases between them. The CDR3 DNA reads as TGTGCCAGCAGCCGCGGGACGGAAGCCTACGAGCAGTACTTC. Protein: CASSRGTEAYEQYF.

This sequence joins TRBV20-1 and TRBJ2-5, with 7 bases fitting TRBD1. The CDR3 contains 16 residues. CDR1 and CDR2 (germline): DFQATT, SNEGSKA (reference sequence). Trimming cost V 3 bases and J 2 bases; bases outside gene matches: 12. CDR3 nucleotide sequence: TGCAGTGCTAGTGTTCCCAGGGACAGAGTTCAAGAGACCCAGTACTTC. It yields the protein CSASVPRDRVQETQYF.

This sequence joins TRBV15 and TRBJ2-5, with 7 bases matching TRBD1. Germline values: CDR1 LNHNV, CDR2 YYDKDF (reference sequence). The CDR3 is made up of 14 amino acids. Trimming at V came to 3 bases and at J to 2 bases, leaving 3 bases not matched to a gene. The CDR3 reads CATSRAGGQETQYF. The CDR3 bases are TGTGCCACCAGCAGGGCAGGGGGACAAGAGACCCAGTACTTC.

This chain uses TRBV28 with TRBJ1-6; 9 bases are a match to TRBD1. The germline CDR1 and CDR2 sequences are MDHEN and SYDVKM. The CDR3 contains 17 residues. V lost 2 bases to trimming and J lost 9 bases; unmatched junction nucleotides: 11. CDR3 residues: CASSLGTGSRGTSPLHF. The CDR3 coding sequence is TGTGCCAGCAGTTTAGGGACAGGGTCTCGTGGAACTTCACCCCTCCACTTT.

This clone appeared a single time. CDR3: CASSARGGDGEQYF. CDR3 coding DNA: TGTGCCAGCAGCGCCCGGGGAGGGGACGGCGAGCAGTACTTC. V gene TRBV5-4 combines with J gene TRBJ2-7, with 7 bases identical to TRBD2. The CDR3 totals 14 residues. The V gene's germline CDR1 is SGHNT and CDR2 YYREEE (reference sequence). V gave up 4 bases and J gave up 6 bases; unmatched junction bases: 10.

The chain is built from TRBV28 and TRBJ1-2, with D maybe TRBD1 (5 bases). V lost 3 bases and J lost 4, with 18 bases in between. CDR1 is MDHEN and CDR2 is SYDVKM in the germline V gene. The CDR3 totals 16 residues. CDR3 nucleotides: TGTGCCAGCAGTTTGGGGCCCCGGGCGGGAAGCTATGGCTACACCTTC. Residues: CASSLGPRAGSYGYTF.